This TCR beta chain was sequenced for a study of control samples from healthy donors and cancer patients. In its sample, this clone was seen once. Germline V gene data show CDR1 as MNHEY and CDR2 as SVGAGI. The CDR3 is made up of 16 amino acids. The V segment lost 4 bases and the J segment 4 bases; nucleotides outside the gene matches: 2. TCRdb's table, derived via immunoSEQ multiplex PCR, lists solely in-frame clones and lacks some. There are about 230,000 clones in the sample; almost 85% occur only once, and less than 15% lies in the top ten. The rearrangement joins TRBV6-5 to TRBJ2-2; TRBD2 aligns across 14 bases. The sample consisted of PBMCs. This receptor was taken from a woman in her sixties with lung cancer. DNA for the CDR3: TGTGCCAGCAGTTTGACTAGCGGGGGGGCCACCGGGGAGCTGTTTTTT. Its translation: CASSLTSGGATGELFF.